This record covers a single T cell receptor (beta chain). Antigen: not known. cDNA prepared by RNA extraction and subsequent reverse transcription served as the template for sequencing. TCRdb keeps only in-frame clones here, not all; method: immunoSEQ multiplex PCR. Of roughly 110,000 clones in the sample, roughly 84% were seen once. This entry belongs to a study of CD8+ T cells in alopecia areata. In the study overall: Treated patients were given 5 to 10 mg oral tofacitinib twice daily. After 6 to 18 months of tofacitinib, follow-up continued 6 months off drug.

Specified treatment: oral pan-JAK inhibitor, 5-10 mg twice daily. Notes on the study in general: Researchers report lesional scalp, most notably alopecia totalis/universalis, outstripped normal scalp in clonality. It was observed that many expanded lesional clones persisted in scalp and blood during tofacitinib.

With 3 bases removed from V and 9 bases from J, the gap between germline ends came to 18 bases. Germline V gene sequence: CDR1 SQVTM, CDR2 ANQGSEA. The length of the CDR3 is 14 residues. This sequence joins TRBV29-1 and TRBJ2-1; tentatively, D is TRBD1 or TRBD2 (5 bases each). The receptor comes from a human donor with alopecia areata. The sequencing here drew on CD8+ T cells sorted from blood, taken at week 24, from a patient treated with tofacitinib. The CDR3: CSVDGTLPFTEQFF. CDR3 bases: TGCAGCGTTGACGGGACCCTACCTTTTACTGAGCAGTTCTTC.